This T cell receptor beta chain originates from a study of T cells after yellow fever vaccination. Broader study findings: Clonotypes shared by both compartments, CD4 and CD8, made up a small share. Post-booster repertoires again held most primary-vaccination clones (approximately 96% CD4, around 90% CD8).

This clonotype was recorded at least ten times. Antigen unknown. The authors made TCR cDNA by 5'RACE template switching, adding a universal primer site and UMIs. One entry per CDR3 protein, called by TCRdb with MiXCR from the 5' RACE reads. The sample includes a few hundred thousand distinct CDR3 sequences, 4% seen only once; the top ten take 20% to 30%. The sequenced sample was PBMCs, obtained 5 days after the yellow fever booster vaccination. The sequence was obtained from a man younger than 35 who received the YFV17D yellow fever vaccine.

CDR3 DNA sequence: TGTGCCAGCAGTAATACAGAGGGATATGAGCAGTTCTTC. This codes for CASSNTEGYEQFF. The chain has TRBV6-1 and TRBJ2-1; D possibly corresponds to TRBD2 (5 bases). The CDR3 loop spans 13 amino acids. V was clipped by 5 bases and J by 8 bases, with 13 bases between them. CDR1 is MNHNS, CDR2 SASEGT, per germline.